This TCR beta chain was recorded in a study of OX40 agonist ivuxolimab in advanced cancers. The study's findings and limits: Specificity for antigen went undetermined in the expanded peripheral T cells.

On this clone: Its antigen is as yet unknown.

Trimming left V 4 bases short and J 1 base short, with 11 bases between. CDR1 and CDR2 from the germline V gene are SQVTM and ANQGSEA. This CDR3 region has 13 residues. The repertoire was sequenced with immunoSEQ multiplex PCR; TCRdb's copy has only in-frame clones and lacks some. The table lists roughly 100,000 clones, about 92% of them singletons. V gene TRBV29-1 combines with J gene TRBJ2-7; D is undetermined. This TCR was sampled from an adult with an advanced solid tumor such as melanoma, head and neck, liver or kidney cancer. Sequencing used CD4+ or CD8+ T cells sorted from blood, obtained in a trial of the OX40 agonist ivuxolimab. CDR3 sequence: CSVVEGSSYEQYF. CDR3 DNA: TGCAGCGTTGTGGAAGGCTCGTCCTACGAGCAGTACTTC.